This T cell receptor (beta chain) was captured by sequencing in a study of T-cell reconstitution after alpha-beta-depleted transplantation in children. Overall study results and limits: Newly made T cells mostly supplied T-cell counts and diversity one year after transplant. At day 60, the high TCRbeta diversity found in some patients originated from recipient T cells and thymic progenitors that had survived. Reportedly, roughly two months post-transplant, alpha-beta T cells arose from several hundred expanded graft clones.

The germline gives CDR1 LNHNV, CDR2 YYDKDF (reference sequence). The V and J ends lost 5 bases and 8 bases respectively, with 19 bases between them. This CDR3 has 15 residues. It was with unique molecular identifiers that the TCRbeta library was prepared. TCRdb re-called the PCR reads with MiXCR, one entry per CDR3 protein. The table has hundreds of thousands of distinct CDR3 sequences, 16% seen once. Many counts were recorded for this clonotype. Its antigen is undetermined. The chain joins TRBV15 to TRBJ2-1, with TRBD2 as a possible D gene (5 bases). The receptor was derived from a male patient between 2 and 15 years old who had a stem cell transplant for acute lymphoblastic leukemia, so the T cells may come from the graft donor. The input for sequencing was PBMCs, mostly from graft donor cells, taken 360 days after TCRalphabeta/CD19-depleted stem cell transplant. CDR3 bases: TGTGCCACCAGCCCTGCACTTACTAGTTTCCATGAGCAGTTCTTC. Translating gives CATSPALTSFHEQFF.